The 21 T cell receptor beta chains in this list originate from one sample, sequenced in a study of shared clonotypes between healthy human individuals. Data came from immunoSEQ multiplex PCR; TCRdb stores just in-frame clones and leaves some out. The repertoire has 2,500,000 or so clones, just over 90% of them found once; the top ten carry 0.11% to 0.15%. Sequencing was done on a sample of naive CD4+ T cells sorted from blood. Subset defined: CD45RA+ positively selected. The source of these receptors is a man aged 18 to 29 in good health.

The gene calls are TRBV7-9 and TRBJ1-5, with TRBD1 matching over 8 bases. The germline CDR1 and CDR2 sequences are SEHNR and FQNEAQ (reference sequence). Trimming cost V 4 bases and J 7 bases; bases outside gene matches: 6. There are 14 residues in the CDR3. CDR3 sequence reads: CASSSQGAGQPQHF. CDR3 nucleotides: TGTGCCAGCAGCTCTCAGGGGGCCGGACAGCCCCAGCATTTT.

The V and J genes are TRBV30 and TRBJ1-2, with a possible D match to TRBD1 (5 bases). The CDR3 contains 15 residues. Trimming removed 2 bases from V and 4 bases from J, with 17 bases in between. Germline loops: CDR1 GTSNPN, CDR2 SVGIG (reference sequence). The CDR3 coding sequence is TGTGCCTGGAGTCTGATCGAGCAGGGCTTCTATGGCTACACCTTC. Translating gives CAWSLIEQGFYGYTF.

This chain links TRBV5-1 with TRBJ2-1; 12 bases align to TRBD2. Germline CDR1 reads SGHRS; CDR2 reads YFSETQ. Unmatched junction bases numbered 4, after V lost 4 bases and J lost 8 bases. The CDR3 sequence is 14 residues long. The CDR3 coding sequence is TGCGCCAGCAGCCCGACTAGCGGGGGAGATGAGCAGTTCTTC. Translation: CASSPTSGGDEQFF.

The chain recombines TRBV5-1 with TRBJ2-2; 9 nucleotides match TRBD2. The CDR3 sequence is 16 residues long. V shed 3 bases, J shed 9 bases, and the junction held 12 bases outside the gene matches. The germline V gene has CDR1 SGHRS and CDR2 YFSETQ. The CDR3 DNA reads as TGCGCCAGCAGCTCGAGGACTAGCGAGGGACCCCGGGAGCTGTTTTTT. Protein: CASSSRTSEGPRELFF. The full variable domain, its missing parts supplied by reference TRBV5-1 and TRBJ2-2, is KAGVTQTPRYLIKTRGQQVTLSCSPISGHRSVSWYQQTPGQGLQFLFEYFSETQRNKGNFPGRFSGRQFSNSRSEMNVSTLELGDSALYLCASSSRTSEGPRELFFGEGSRLTVL.

The chain links TRBV5-6 to TRBJ2-1; TRBD1 aligns across 8 bases. The CDR3 runs to 15 residues. Looked up from germline, CDR1 is SGHDT and CDR2 is YYEEEE. Germline trimming cut 1 base from V and 9 bases from J; bases unmatched to any gene: 9. CDR3 sequence: CASSLFGQGAGEQFF. CDR3 coding DNA: TGTGCCAGCAGCTTGTTCGGGCAGGGGGCGGGTGAGCAGTTCTTC.

The rearrangement joins TRBV5-1 to TRBJ2-1; TRBD1 matches at 9 bases. V gave up 3 bases and J gave up 8 bases; unmatched junction bases: 12. Germline CDR1 is SGHRS and CDR2 is YFSETQ. The length of the CDR3 is 16 residues. This chain's CDR3 is CASSSYTGTGFDEQFF. Here the CDR3 DNA reads TGCGCCAGCAGCTCCTATACCGGGACAGGGTTCGATGAGCAGTTCTTC.

V is TRBV30 and J is TRBJ2-3; 9 bases fit TRBD1. J lost 2 bases, V lost 0 bases, and 6 bases had no gene match. Germline V CDR1 and CDR2: GTSNPN, SVGIG (reference sequence). The CDR3 is made up of 16 amino acids. The CDR3 loop reads CAWSVQGTGLTDTQYF. The CDR3 bases are TGTGCCTGGAGTGTACAGGGGACAGGGCTCACAGATACGCAGTATTTT.

V usage is TRBV7-9 and J usage is TRBJ2-1; 16 nucleotides line up with TRBD2. The trim removed 7 bases at V and 8 bases at J, leaving 11 bases unmatched. The CDR3 runs to 17 residues. The germline CDR1 and CDR2 sequences are SEHNR and FQNEAQ (reference sequence). DNA for the CDR3: TGTGCCAGCACACCAGGGACTAGCGGGAGGGCCTCGGATGAGCAGTTCTTC. Its translation: CASTPGTSGRASDEQFF.

The gene calls are TRBV19 and TRBJ1-5; TRBD1 aligns across 9 bases. Trimming cost V 4 bases and J 4 bases; bases outside gene matches: 8. Germline loops: CDR1 LNHDA, CDR2 SQIVND (reference sequence). This CDR3 has 16 amino acids. In nucleotides, the CDR3 is TGTGCCAGTAGTACCCAAGGGACAGGGACAAATCAGCCCCAGCATTTT. It specifies CASSTQGTGTNQPQHF.

The J gene is TRBJ2-5, the V gene TRBV9; 9 nucleotides align to TRBD2. The CDR3 is 15 residues long. Germline V gives CDR1 SGDLS, CDR2 YYNGEE. J lost 4 bases, V lost 4 bases, and 8 bases had no gene match. CDR3 protein: CASSYLSGRGETQYF. CDR3 nucleotides: TGTGCCAGCAGCTACCTTAGCGGGAGAGGAGAGACCCAGTACTTC.

This clone appeared once. The chain employs TRBV18 and TRBJ2-7; TRBD1 agrees at 7 bases. CDR3 size: 14 residues. J gave up 0 bases and V 4 bases, and 3 bases lay outside the gene matches. Germline CDR1 is KGHSH and CDR2 is LQKENI. CDR3 coding DNA: TGTGCCAGCTCACTCCGGACAGGCTCCTACGAGCAGTACTTC. Translating it yields CASSLRTGSYEQYF.

The V call is TRBV6-5, the J call TRBJ2-2; the match to TRBD1 covers 7 bases. Trimming removed 2 bases from V and 4 bases from J; junction bases left unmatched: 7. This CDR3 region has 16 residues. Germline V gene lookup returns CDR1 MNHEY and CDR2 SVGAGI. The chain's CDR3 is CASSYLTGWATGELFF. DNA of the CDR3: TGTGCCAGCAGTTACCTGACAGGGTGGGCCACCGGGGAGCTGTTTTTT.

V is TRBV9 and J is TRBJ2-5; 8 positions agree with TRBD2. V was pared by 1 base and J by 4 bases, with 9 bases of the junction left unmatched. The CDR3 length is 16 residues. CDR1 is SGDLS and CDR2 is YYNGEE in the germline V gene. CDR3 in amino acids: CASSVSPAGVGETQYF. For the CDR3, the DNA is TGTGCCAGCAGCGTATCCCCAGCGGGAGTTGGAGAGACCCAGTACTTC.

Comment on this clone: Other DNA sequences from this sample encode an identical CDR3 as well. The chain has TRBV7-2 and TRBJ1-5; D is ambiguous. Between the trimmed V and J ends, which lost 1 base and 5 bases, there was a span of 6 bases. The CDR3 runs to 13 residues. Germline V gives CDR1 SGHTA, CDR2 FQGNSA. CDR3 coding DNA: TGTGCCAGCAGCTTAGTGGACGATCAGCCCCAGCATTTT. Translating gives CASSLVDDQPQHF. The whole variable domain, filled in from reference TRBV7-2 and TRBJ1-5, reads GAGVSQSPSNKVTEKGKDVELRCDPISGHTALYWYRQSLGQGLEFLIYFQGNSAPDKSGLPSDRFSAERTGGSVSTLTIQRTQQEDSAVYLCASSLVDDQPQHFGDGTRLSIL.

The chain employs TRBV6-5 and TRBJ2-2, with 8 bases matching TRBD2. The germline gives CDR1 MNHEY, CDR2 SVGAGI. This CDR3 has 15 amino acids. J was trimmed by 8 bases and V by 6 bases; bases with no gene match: 11. This CDR3 reads CASSRPGREMGELFF. DNA of the CDR3: TGTGCCAGCAGCCGCCCCGGGAGGGAAATGGGGGAGCTGTTTTTT.

This clone was seen only a few times. The gene calls are TRBV10-1 and TRBJ1-2; 7 bases match TRBD1. V was clipped by 1 base and J by 4 bases; unmatched bases: 6. The CDR3 length is 15 residues. Germline-derived CDR1 and CDR2 are WNHNN and SYGVQD (reference sequence). This CDR3 is CASSELDRPLYGYTF. CDR3 in DNA: TGCGCCAGCAGTGAGTTGGACAGGCCCCTCTATGGCTACACCTTC.

V gene TRBV6-1 combines with J gene TRBJ1-2, with D hard to call. This CDR3 is built from 16 residues. Deletions cut 1 base from V and 4 bases from J, with 16 bases between. Germline assignment: CDR1 MNHNS and CDR2 SASEGT. CDR3 bases: TGTGCCAGCAGTGAAGTGGTAGTGGTCAGCTCCTATGGCTACACCTTC. It yields the protein CASSEVVVVSSYGYTF.

Details on this clone: The same CDR3 can be traced to other DNA sequences in this sample. This chain uses TRBV9 with TRBJ2-3; possible D gene TRBD2, 5 bases. The CDR3 runs to 14 residues. Deletions cut 2 bases from V and 2 bases from J, with 9 bases between. CDR1 SGDLS and CDR2 YYNGEE come from the germline V gene. The CDR3 DNA follows: TGTGCCAGCAGCGTCGGACTTTTCACAGATACGCAGTATTTT. Amino acids: CASSVGLFTDTQYF.

V and J are TRBV10-3 and TRBJ1-5; D remains ambiguous. Germline V gene lookup returns CDR1 ENHRY and CDR2 SYGVKD. Trimming took off 10 bases at V and 7 bases at J, with 14 bases between the two ends. This CDR3 has 12 residues. The CDR3 is CASRELDQPQHF. CDR3 nucleotide sequence: TGTGCCAGTCGGGAGTTAGACCAGCCCCAGCATTTT.

V usage is TRBV5-1 and J usage is TRBJ1-1, with 9 bases identical to TRBD1. V was pared by 5 bases and J by 7 bases, with 3 bases of the junction left unmatched. Per germline, CDR1 SGHRS and CDR2 YFSETQ. The CDR3 is made up of 12 amino acids. The CDR3 bases are TGCGCCAGCAGGGGACAGGGCGGTGAAGCTTTCTTT. This codes for CASRGQGGEAFF.

The chain recombines TRBV5-4 with TRBJ2-1; possibly TRBD1 or TRBD2 for D (5 bases each). With 4 bases removed from V and 9 bases from J, the gap between germline ends came to 26 bases. This CDR3 has 17 amino acids. The V gene's germline CDR1 is SGHNT and CDR2 YYREEE (reference sequence). In DNA, the CDR3 is TGTGCCAGCAGCGGATCGGGACGGAAAAATCCTGACAGTGAGCAGTTCTTC. Translated, it gives CASSGSGRKNPDSEQFF.